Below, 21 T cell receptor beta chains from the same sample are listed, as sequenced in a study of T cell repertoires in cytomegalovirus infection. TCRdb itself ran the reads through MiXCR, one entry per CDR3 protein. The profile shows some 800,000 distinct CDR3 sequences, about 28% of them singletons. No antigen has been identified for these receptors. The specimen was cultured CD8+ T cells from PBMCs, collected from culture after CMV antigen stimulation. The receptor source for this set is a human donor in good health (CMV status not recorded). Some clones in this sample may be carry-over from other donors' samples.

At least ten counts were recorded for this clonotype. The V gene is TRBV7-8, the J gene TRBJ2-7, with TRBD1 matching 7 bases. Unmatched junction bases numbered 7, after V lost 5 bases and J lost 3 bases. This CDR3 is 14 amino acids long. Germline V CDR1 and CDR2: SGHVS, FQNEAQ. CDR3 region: CASSPGDSYYEQYF. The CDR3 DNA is TGTGCCAGCAGCCCCGGGGACAGCTACTACGAGCAGTACTTC.

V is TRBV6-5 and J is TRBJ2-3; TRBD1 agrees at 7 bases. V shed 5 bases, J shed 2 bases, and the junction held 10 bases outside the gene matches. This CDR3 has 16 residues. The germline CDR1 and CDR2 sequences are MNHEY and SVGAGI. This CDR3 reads CASSRPGQDHTDTQYF. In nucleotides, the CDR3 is TGTGCCAGCAGTCGCCCCGGACAGGACCACACAGATACGCAGTATTTT.

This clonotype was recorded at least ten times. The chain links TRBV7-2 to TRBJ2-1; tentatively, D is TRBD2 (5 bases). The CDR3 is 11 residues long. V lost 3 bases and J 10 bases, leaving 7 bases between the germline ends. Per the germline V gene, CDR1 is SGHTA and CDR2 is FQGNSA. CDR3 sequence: CASSFWEEQFF. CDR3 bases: TGTGCCAGCAGCTTTTGGGAGGAGCAGTTCTTC.

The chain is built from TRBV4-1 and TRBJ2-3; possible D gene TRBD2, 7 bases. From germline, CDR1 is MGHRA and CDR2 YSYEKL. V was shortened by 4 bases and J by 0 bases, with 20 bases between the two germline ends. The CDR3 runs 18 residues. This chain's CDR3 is CASSPIGARGPSTDTQYF. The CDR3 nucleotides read TGCGCCAGCAGCCCCATCGGGGCGCGGGGGCCTAGCACAGATACGCAGTATTTT.

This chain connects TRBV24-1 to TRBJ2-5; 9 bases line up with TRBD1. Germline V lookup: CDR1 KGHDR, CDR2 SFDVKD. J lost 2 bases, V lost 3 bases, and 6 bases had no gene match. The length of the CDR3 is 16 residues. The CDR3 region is CATSDRRDRAQETQYF. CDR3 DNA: TGTGCCACCAGTGATCGCCGGGACAGGGCGCAAGAGACCCAGTACTTC.

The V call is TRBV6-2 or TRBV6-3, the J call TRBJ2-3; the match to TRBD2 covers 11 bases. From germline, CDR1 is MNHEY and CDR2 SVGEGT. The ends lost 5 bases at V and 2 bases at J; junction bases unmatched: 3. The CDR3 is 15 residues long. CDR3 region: CASSLTSGDTDTQYF. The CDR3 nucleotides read TGTGCCAGCAGTCTGACTAGCGGGGACACAGATACGCAGTATTTT.

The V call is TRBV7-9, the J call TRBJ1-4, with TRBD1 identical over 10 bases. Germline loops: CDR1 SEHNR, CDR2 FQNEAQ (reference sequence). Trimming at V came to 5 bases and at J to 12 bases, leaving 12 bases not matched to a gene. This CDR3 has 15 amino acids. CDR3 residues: CASSTSTGGDGELFF. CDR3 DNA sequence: TGTGCCAGCAGCACTTCGACAGGGGGCGACGGGGAACTGTTTTTT.

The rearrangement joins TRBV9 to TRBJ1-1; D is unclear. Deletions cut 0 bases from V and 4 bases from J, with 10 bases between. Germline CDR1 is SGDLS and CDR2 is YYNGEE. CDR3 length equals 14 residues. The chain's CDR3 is CASSVEWRGTEAFF. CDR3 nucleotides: TGTGCCAGCAGCGTAGAATGGCGTGGCACTGAAGCTTTCTTT.

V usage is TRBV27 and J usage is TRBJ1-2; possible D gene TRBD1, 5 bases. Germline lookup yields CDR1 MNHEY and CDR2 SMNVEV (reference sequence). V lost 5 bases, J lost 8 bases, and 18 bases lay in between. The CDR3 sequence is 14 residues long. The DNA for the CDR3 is TGTGCCAGCAGTCCAAATGGGGGGACGGAGGGCTACACCTTC. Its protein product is CASSPNGGTEGYTF.

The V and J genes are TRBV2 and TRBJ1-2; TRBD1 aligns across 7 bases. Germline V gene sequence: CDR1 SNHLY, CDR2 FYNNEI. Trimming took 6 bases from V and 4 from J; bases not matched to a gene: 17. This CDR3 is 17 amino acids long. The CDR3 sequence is CASRTVPGQDLLYGYTF. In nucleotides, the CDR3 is TGTGCCAGCAGAACTGTACCAGGACAGGACCTTCTCTATGGCTACACCTTC.

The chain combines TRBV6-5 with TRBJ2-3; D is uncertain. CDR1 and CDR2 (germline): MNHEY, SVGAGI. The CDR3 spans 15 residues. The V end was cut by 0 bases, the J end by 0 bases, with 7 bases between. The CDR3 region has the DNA TGTGCCAGCAGTTACTCTTCCCAGAGCACAGATACGCAGTATTTT. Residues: CASSYSSQSTDTQYF.

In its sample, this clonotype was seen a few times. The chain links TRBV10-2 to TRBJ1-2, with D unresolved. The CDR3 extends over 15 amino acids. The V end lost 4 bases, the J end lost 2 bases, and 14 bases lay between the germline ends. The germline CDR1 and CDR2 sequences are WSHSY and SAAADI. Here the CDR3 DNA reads TGCGCCAGCAGTGGGTTGACGACGGCGAACTATGGCTACACCTTC. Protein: CASSGLTTANYGYTF.

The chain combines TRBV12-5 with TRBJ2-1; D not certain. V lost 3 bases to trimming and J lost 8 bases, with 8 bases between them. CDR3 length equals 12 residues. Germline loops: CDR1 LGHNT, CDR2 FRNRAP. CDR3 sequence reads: CASGFLGHEQFF. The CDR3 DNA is TGTGCTAGTGGTTTCCTTGGCCATGAGCAGTTCTTC. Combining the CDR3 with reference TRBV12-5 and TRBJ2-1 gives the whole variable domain DARVTQTPRHKVTEMGQEVTMRCQPILGHNTVFWYRQTMMQGLELLAYFRNRAPLDDSGMPKDRFSAEMPDATLATLKIQPSEPRDSAVYFCASGFLGHEQFFGPGTRLTVL.

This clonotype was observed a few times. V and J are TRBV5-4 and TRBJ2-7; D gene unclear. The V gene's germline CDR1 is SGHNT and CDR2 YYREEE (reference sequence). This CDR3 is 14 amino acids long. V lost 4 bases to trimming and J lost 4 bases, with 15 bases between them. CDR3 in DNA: TGTGCCAGCAGCGGAAGTTCCAGTCAGTACGAGCAGTACTTC. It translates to CASSGSSSQYEQYF. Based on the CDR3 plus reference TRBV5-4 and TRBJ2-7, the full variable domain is ETGVTQSPTHLIKTRGQQVTLRCSSQSGHNTVSWYQQALGQGPQFIFQYYREEENGRGNFPPRFSGLQFPNYSSELNVNALELDDSALYLCASSGSSSQYEQYFGPGTRLTVT.

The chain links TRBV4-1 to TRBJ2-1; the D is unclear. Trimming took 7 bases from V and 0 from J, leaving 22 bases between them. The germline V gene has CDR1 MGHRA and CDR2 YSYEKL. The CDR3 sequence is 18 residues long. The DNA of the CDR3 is TGCGCCAGCACCTTAGATGGGGTAGCCGTGAGCTCCTACAATGAGCAGTTCTTC. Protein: CASTLDGVAVSSYNEQFF.

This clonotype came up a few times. The CDR3 is CASSFGADTYNEQFF. The CDR3, as DNA: TGTGCCAGCAGCTTTGGGGCAGACACCTACAATGAGCAGTTCTTC. This rearrangement joins TRBV11-2 to TRBJ2-1; tentatively, D is TRBD1 (5 bases). This CDR3 has 15 amino acids. Trimming removed 3 bases at V and 2 bases at J, with 11 bases between. Per the germline V gene, CDR1 is SGHAT and CDR2 is FQNNGV.

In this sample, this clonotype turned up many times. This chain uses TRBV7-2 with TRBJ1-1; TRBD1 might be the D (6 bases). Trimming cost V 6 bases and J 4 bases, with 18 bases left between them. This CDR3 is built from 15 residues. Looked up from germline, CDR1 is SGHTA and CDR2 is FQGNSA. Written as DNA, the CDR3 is TGTGCCAGCAGACCCGAATTAGGGGGGGCCACTGAAGCTTTCTTT. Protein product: CASRPELGGATEAFF.

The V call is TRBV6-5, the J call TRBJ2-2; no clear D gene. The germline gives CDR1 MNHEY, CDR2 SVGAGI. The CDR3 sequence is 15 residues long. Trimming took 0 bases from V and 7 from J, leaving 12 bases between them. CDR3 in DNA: TGTGCCAGCAGTTACTCTTGGCGAAACGGCGGGGAGCTGTTTTTT. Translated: CASSYSWRNGGELFF.

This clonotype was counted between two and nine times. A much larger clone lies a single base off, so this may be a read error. CDR3 coding DNA: TGTGCCAGCAGCTCAGGGACAGCAACTAATGAAAAACTGTTTTTT. Its protein is CASSSGTATNEKLFF. The J gene is TRBJ1-4, the V gene TRBV7-9; 7 nucleotides match TRBD1. This CDR3 has 15 amino acids. Germline-derived CDR1 and CDR2 are SEHNR and FQNEAQ (reference sequence). Unmatched junction bases numbered 2, after V lost 4 bases and J lost 0 bases.

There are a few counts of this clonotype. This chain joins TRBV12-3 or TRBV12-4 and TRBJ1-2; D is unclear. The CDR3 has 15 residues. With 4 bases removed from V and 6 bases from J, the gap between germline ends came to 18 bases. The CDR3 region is CASSSPGSMWDGYTF. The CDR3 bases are TGTGCCAGCAGTTCACCGGGTTCCATGTGGGATGGCTACACCTTC.

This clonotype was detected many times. This chain's CDR3 is CASSLARGGGAWDEQFF. CDR3 DNA: TGTGCCAGCAGCTTAGCGCGGGGCGGGGGGGCCTGGGATGAGCAGTTCTTC. The rearrangement links TRBV7-6 to TRBJ2-1; 9 bases line up with TRBD2. The CDR3 has 17 amino acids. V shed 0 bases, J shed 8 bases, and the junction held 11 bases outside the gene matches. Germline V gene data show CDR1 as SGHVS and CDR2 as FNYEAQ.